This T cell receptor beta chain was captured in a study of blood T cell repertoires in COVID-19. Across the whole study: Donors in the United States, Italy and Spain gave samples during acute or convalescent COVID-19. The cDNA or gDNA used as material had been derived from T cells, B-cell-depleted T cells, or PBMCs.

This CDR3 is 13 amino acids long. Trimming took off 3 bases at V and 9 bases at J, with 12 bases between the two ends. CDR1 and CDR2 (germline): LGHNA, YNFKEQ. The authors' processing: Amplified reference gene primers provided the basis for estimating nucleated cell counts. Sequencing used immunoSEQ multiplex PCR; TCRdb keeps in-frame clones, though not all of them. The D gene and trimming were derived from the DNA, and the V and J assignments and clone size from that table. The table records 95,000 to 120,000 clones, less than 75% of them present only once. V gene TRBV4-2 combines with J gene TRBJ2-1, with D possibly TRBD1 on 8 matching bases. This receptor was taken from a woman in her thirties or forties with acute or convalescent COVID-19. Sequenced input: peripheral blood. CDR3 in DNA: TGTGCCAGCAGCCAGAACAGGGGGGGTGAGCAGTTCTTC. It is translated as CASSQNRGGEQFF.